Listed here are 9 T cell receptor beta chains from one sample, sequenced in a study of blood T cell repertoires in COVID-19. The data were produced by immunoSEQ multiplex PCR, yet TCRdb's version contains in-frame clones alone and is incomplete. The sample lists over 200,000 clones; around 86% were seen once. Sequencing was done on a sample of PBMCs or T cells enriched from blood (not recorded which). These receptors originate from a man between 18 and 29 years old who had recovered from COVID-19.

A few counts support this clone. Here the CDR3 reads CAWSGGGADWAEAFF. The CDR3, as DNA: TGTGCCTGGAGTGGGGGGGGCGCCGATTGGGCTGAAGCTTTCTTT. The chain uses TRBV30 and TRBJ1-1; maybe TRBD1 (6 bases). This CDR3 comprises 15 residues. Trimming left V 1 base short and J 6 bases short, with 18 bases between. In germline, CDR1 is GTSNPN, CDR2 SVGIG (reference sequence).

The chain carries TRBV10-1 and TRBJ2-3; TRBD2 agrees at 8 bases. The ends lost 5 bases at V and 1 base at J; junction bases unmatched: 5. The CDR3 spans 15 residues. Germline CDR1 WNHNN, CDR2 SYGVQD (reference sequence). The CDR3: CASSPLGGGTDTQYF. The CDR3 DNA reads as TGCGCCAGCAGTCCTCTCGGGGGGGGCACAGATACGCAGTATTTT.

This clone occurred once. The gene calls are TRBV3-1 (or the pseudogene TRBV3-2) and TRBJ2-5, with 9 positions matching TRBD2. J lost 4 bases, V lost 0 bases, and 0 bases had no gene match. The germline V gene has CDR1 LGHDT and CDR2 YNNKEL (reference sequence). This CDR3 is 14 amino acids long. This CDR3 reads CASSQEAGGETQYF. The CDR3 coding sequence is TGTGCCAGCAGCCAAGAAGCGGGAGGAGAGACCCAGTACTTC.

V and J are TRBV5-1 and TRBJ2-3; 9 positions match TRBD2. Germline values: CDR1 SGHRS, CDR2 YFSETQ. V lost 5 bases and J lost 6; bases outside the gene matches: 10. The CDR3 is made up of 15 amino acids. CDR3 sequence reads: CASRSTSGRPDTQYF. The CDR3 region has the DNA TGCGCCAGCAGGTCCACTAGCGGGCGTCCCGATACGCAGTATTTT.

The J gene is TRBJ1-5, the V gene TRBV19; D not certain. This CDR3 comprises 14 residues. Germline loops: CDR1 LNHDA, CDR2 SQIVND (reference sequence). V was pared by 7 bases and J by 1 base, with 11 bases between. The CDR3 nucleotides are TGTGCCAGTACCACGGCGGGGAGCAATCAGCCCCAGCATTTT. This encodes CASTTAGSNQPQHF.

As concerns this clone: The germline gene is not matched at one end of the junction; a read error may be the cause. This chain uses TRBV7-7 with TRBJ2-1; 14 nucleotides line up with TRBD2. The germline gives CDR1 SSHAT, CDR2 FNYEAQ (reference sequence). This CDR3 contains 15 residues. CDR3 protein: CASSLGTSGSNEQFF. The CDR3 DNA follows: TGTGCTAGCAGCTTAGGGACTAGCGGGAGCAATGAGCAGTTCTTC.

The CDR3 region is CASSRTPEAFF. In nucleotides, the CDR3 is TGTGCCAGCAGCCGGACACCTGAAGCTTTCTTT. The gene calls are TRBV7-6 and TRBJ1-1, with D possibly being TRBD1 (5 bases). CDR3 length equals 11 residues. V was pared by 5 bases and J by 6 bases, with 7 bases between. Looked up from germline, CDR1 is SGHVS and CDR2 is FNYEAQ.

The gene calls are TRBV6-1 and TRBJ2-1; D is possibly TRBD2 (7 bases). Per the germline V gene, CDR1 is MNHNS and CDR2 is SASEGT. The CDR3 covers 17 residues. Between the trimmed V and J ends, which lost 0 bases and 0 bases, there was a span of 12 bases. CDR3 in amino acids: CASSEAGGLSSYNEQFF. CDR3 coding DNA: TGTGCCAGCAGTGAAGCGGGGGGGCTTAGCTCCTACAATGAGCAGTTCTTC.

This clone came up a few times. The genes are TRBV6-4 and TRBJ2-3; D remains unclear. V was clipped by 4 bases and J by 2 bases, with 7 bases between them. Germline loops: CDR1 MRHNA, CDR2 SNTAGT. The CDR3 has 13 amino acids. Here the CDR3 reads CASSVEHTDTQYF. CDR3 in DNA: TGTGCCAGCAGTGTGGAGCACACAGATACGCAGTATTTT.